This T cell receptor (delta chain) was sequenced for a study of Vδ1+ human thymocytes. CDR3 length equals 21 residues. Between the trimmed V and J ends, which lost 1 base and 1 base, there was a span of 28 bases. Per germline, CDR1 TSWWSYY and CDR2 QGS. Concerning this clone itself: The antigen is not known. Other DNA sequences in this sample translate to the same CDR3.

Study-level findings and limits: Thymic delta-chain repertoires held roughly 20% Vdelta2 sequences and few Vdelta3, despite high sort purity. Donors shared many TRG clonotypes but few TRD clonotypes. Thymic TRG and TRD repertoires appeared highly polyclonal.

The sorted cells were CD3+ Vdelta1+ Vdelta2- thymocytes from alphabeta-depleted thymus. Vdelta1+ thymocyte sorts reached between about 97% and 99.6% purity. The template was reverse-transcribed extracted RNA. Multiplex PCR used pooled V-gene forward primers and a constant-region reverse primer to amplify CDR3s. TCRdb used CATT to re-call clones from the multiplex PCR reads. The data show 70,000 or so delta-chain clones, with approximately 30% seen just once and approximately 0.25% held by the top ten. The clonotype comes from a boy under three years old who had congenital heart surgery. The gene calls are TRDV1 and TRDJ1; possibly TRDD3 for D (6 bases). The source material was Vdelta1+ gamma-delta thymocytes from the thymus. Subset meaning: FACS-sorted CD3+ TCRalphabeta- TCRVdelta1+ TCRVdelta2- thymocytes. The CDR3 loop is CALGEPPGTTTRDIRTDKLIF. CDR3 in DNA: TGTGCTCTTGGGGAACCCCCCGGGACTACGACGAGGGATATACGCACCGATAAACTCATCTTT.